The next 28 T cell receptor beta chains were all read from a single sample in a study of T cells after yellow fever vaccination. TCRdb re-called the 5' RACE reads through MiXCR, storing one row per CDR3 protein. Found here are roughly 350,000 distinct CDR3 sequences, about 4% of them singletons; the top ten hold around 24%. This sample comprised PBMCs, obtained 5 days after the yellow fever booster vaccination. The receptors stem from a man younger than 35 who received the YFV17D yellow fever vaccine.

The sample holds a few counts of this clonotype. V is TRBV18 and J is TRBJ1-1; D remains ambiguous. The CDR3 is 14 amino acids. Germline V gene sequence: CDR1 KGHSH, CDR2 LQKENI. V lost 9 bases and J 7 bases, leaving 21 bases between the germline ends. The chain's CDR3 is CASLLGQLNDEAFF. The DNA for the CDR3 is TGTGCCAGTCTCCTAGGTCAGCTGAACGATGAAGCTTTCTTT. Using reference TRBV18 and TRBJ1-1 for the parts outside the CDR3, the full variable domain is NAGVMQNPRHLVRRRGQEARLRCSPMKGHSHVYWYRQLPEEGLKFMVYLQKENIIDESGMPKERFSAEFPKEGPSILRIQQVVRGDSAAYFCASLLGQLNDEAFFGQGTRLTVV.

The chain couples TRBV13 to TRBJ1-4, with unresolved D. This CDR3 region has 14 residues. Trimming took off 6 bases at V and 7 bases at J, with 15 bases between the two ends. Germline V CDR1 and CDR2: PRHDT, FYEKMQ (reference sequence). CDR3 sequence: CASSSRGSGEKLFF. As DNA, the CDR3 is TGTGCCAGCAGTTCCCGAGGGTCTGGTGAAAAACTGTTTTTT.

This clonotype appeared many times. The chain has TRBV7-2 and TRBJ1-2; 8 nucleotides match TRBD1. This CDR3 has 15 residues. Germline V CDR1 and CDR2: SGHTA, FQGNSA. V lost 6 bases, J lost 3 bases, and 9 bases stayed unmatched. CDR3 protein: CASSRHQGADYGYTF. The CDR3 coding sequence is TGTGCCAGCAGTCGTCATCAGGGGGCGGACTATGGCTACACCTTC.

The chain is built from TRBV6-1 and TRBJ1-2; D not certain. In germline, CDR1 is MNHNS, CDR2 SASEGT. Trimming removed 7 bases from V and 4 bases from J, with 16 bases in between. This CDR3 region has 14 residues. The CDR3 sequence is CASNGWRVAYGYTF. DNA of the CDR3: TGTGCCAGCAACGGTTGGAGGGTCGCCTATGGCTACACCTTC.

In its sample, this clonotype was seen many times. V and J are TRBV5-1 and TRBJ1-1, with 7 bases identical to TRBD1. This CDR3 has 15 residues. V gave up 4 bases and J gave up 4 bases; unmatched junction bases: 10. Germline lookup yields CDR1 SGHRS and CDR2 YFSETQ. For the CDR3, the DNA is TGCGCCAGCAGCGTTACCGGGACAGTGGGCACTGAAGCTTTCTTT. Translated, it gives CASSVTGTVGTEAFF.

This clonotype was counted many times. The chain carries TRBV7-9 and TRBJ1-1; D is unresolved. Germline V CDR1 and CDR2: SEHNR, FQNEAQ (reference sequence). The V end was cut by 5 bases, the J end by 3 bases, with 7 bases between. The CDR3 is made up of 12 amino acids. CDR3 loop: CASSPKYTEAFF. The CDR3 coding sequence is TGTGCCAGCAGCCCGAAGTACACTGAAGCTTTCTTT.

This clonotype was detected a few times. The chain uses TRBV12-3 or TRBV12-4 and TRBJ1-1, with TRBD1 as a possible D gene (5 bases). The CDR3 totals 13 residues. V was pared by 6 bases and J by 5 bases, with 13 bases between. For the CDR3, the DNA is TGTGCCAGCAGGCAAGGGCGGGGGACTGAAGCTTTCTTT. Amino acids: CASRQGRGTEAFF.

V and J are TRBV7-2 and TRBJ2-1, with TRBD1 matching 9 bases. V shed 1 base, J shed 13 bases, and the junction held 5 bases outside the gene matches. Germline CDR1 is SGHTA and CDR2 is FQGNSA. The CDR3 has 13 residues. The CDR3 sequence: CASSLGTGDLQFF. CDR3 nucleotide sequence: TGTGCCAGCAGCTTAGGGACAGGGGATCTCCAGTTCTTC.

V is TRBV6-2 or TRBV6-3 and J is TRBJ2-7; D might be TRBD1 (6 bases). CDR3 length equals 14 residues. The germline V and J ends were trimmed by 2 bases and 0 bases, with 8 bases remaining between them. Germline CDR1 MNHEY, CDR2 SVGEGT. The CDR3, as DNA: TGTGCCAGCAGTTACGGGGACAACTCCTACGAGCAGTACTTC. It is translated as CASSYGDNSYEQYF.

This clonotype was seen at least ten times. The chain carries TRBV21-1 and TRBJ2-1. TRBV21-1 is a pseudogene. The length of the CDR3 is 11 residues. The CDR3 DNA reads TGTGCCAGCACCCTAACTGGGGAGCAGTTCTTC. This translates into CASTLTGEQFF.

V is TRBV7-9 and J is TRBJ1-2; no reliable D call. The CDR3 totals 11 residues. The germline V gene encodes CDR1 SEHNR and CDR2 FQNEAQ (reference sequence). V lost 4 bases and J lost 6, with 6 bases in between. Here the CDR3 reads CASSSDDGYTF. CDR3 in DNA: TGTGCCAGCAGCTCAGATGATGGCTACACCTTC.

This clonotype was seen a few times. This chain uses TRBV28 with TRBJ2-7; D gene unclear. V lost 2 bases to trimming and J lost 7 bases, with 6 bases between them. The germline CDR1 and CDR2 sequences are MDHEN and SYDVKM. The CDR3 loop spans 11 amino acids. This CDR3 reads CASSLGREQYV. The CDR3 nucleotides read TGTGCCAGCAGTTTAGGTAGGGAGCAGTACGTC.

This clonotype was detected only a few times. The chain joins TRBV10-3 to TRBJ2-2, with D unclear. Germline loops: CDR1 ENHRY, CDR2 SYGVKD. This CDR3 region has 12 residues. Trimming took off 6 bases at V and 5 bases at J, with 7 bases between the two ends. The CDR3, as DNA: TGTGCCATCAGAACCCCGACCGGGGAGCTGTTTTTT. As protein: CAIRTPTGELFF.

This clonotype turned up a few times. The chain has TRBV27 and TRBJ1-2; 8 bases match TRBD1. Germline V gives CDR1 MNHEY, CDR2 SMNVEV (reference sequence). There are 15 residues in the CDR3. The junction had 14 bases not matched to a gene; V was cut back by 6 bases and J by 8 bases. CDR3 DNA: TGTGCCAGCAGATCCGGACAGGGAGGAGAAAGGGGCTACACCTTC. The encoded protein is CASRSGQGGERGYTF.

In its sample, this clonotype was seen many times. The V gene is TRBV9, the J gene TRBJ2-7; D gene uncertain. Germline CDR1 and CDR2: SGDLS and YYNGEE. The CDR3 is made up of 12 amino acids. Trimming pared 4 bases from V and 5 bases from J, leaving 10 bases between. The DNA for the CDR3 is TGTGCCAGCAGCCCCGAGTCCCACGAGCAGTACTTC. It specifies CASSPESHEQYF.

This clonotype was counted at least ten times. The junction and the germline gene differ at one end; a read error may be behind it. This sequence joins TRBV6-2 or TRBV6-3 and TRBJ2-3, with TRBD1 matching 8 bases. There are 12 residues in the CDR3. CDR1 is MNHEY and CDR2 is SVGEGT in the germline V gene. This CDR3 is CASTKRGQGWDF. As DNA, the CDR3 is TGTGCCAGCACCAAACGAGGACAGGGCTGGGATTTT.

The chain has TRBV7-3 and TRBJ2-6; no definite D call. V lost 5 bases, J lost 5 bases, and 19 bases lay in between. Germline loops: CDR1 SGHTA, CDR2 FQGTGA. The CDR3 covers 17 residues. The CDR3 spells CASSPGPGLPRANVLTF. In DNA, the CDR3 is TGTGCCAGCAGCCCCGGGCCGGGCCTTCCCCGGGCCAACGTCCTGACTTTC.

The gene calls are TRBV5-6 and TRBJ2-1; D gene unclear. Trimming stripped 0 bases from V and 2 bases from J, with 12 bases between. This CDR3 has 16 amino acids. Per the germline V gene, CDR1 is SGHDT and CDR2 is YYEEEE. The CDR3 DNA follows: TGTGCCAGCAGCTTGGGTACCAATAGTCCCTACAATGAGCAGTTCTTC. Its translation is CASSLGTNSPYNEQFF.

This clonotype came up a few times. The chain links TRBV24-1 to TRBJ2-1; 8 positions agree with TRBD1. J was trimmed by 3 bases and V by 7 bases; bases with no gene match: 7. CDR1 is KGHDR and CDR2 is SFDVKD in the germline V gene. This CDR3 region has 15 residues. CDR3 in amino acids: CATSRQGASYNEQFF. The CDR3 region has the DNA TGTGCCACCAGCCGGCAGGGGGCCAGCTACAATGAGCAGTTCTTC.

The chain recombines TRBV9 with TRBJ1-1, with D unresolved. Germline V gene sequence: CDR1 SGDLS, CDR2 YYNGEE. The CDR3 totals 14 residues. V gave up 0 bases and J gave up 0 bases, with 6 bases separating them. The CDR3 protein is CASSVDLLNTEAFF. In DNA form, the CDR3 reads TGTGCCAGCAGCGTAGATTTACTGAACACTGAAGCTTTCTTT.

This clonotype came up a few times. The CDR3 protein is CASSQESASRAGQFF. The CDR3 nucleotides are TGTGCCAGCAGCCAAGAGTCGGCTAGCAGGGCCGGGCAGTTCTTC. The chain couples TRBV4-2 to TRBJ2-1; D is possibly TRBD1 or TRBD2 (5 bases each). The germline gives CDR1 LGHNA, CDR2 YNFKEQ. The V and J ends lost 0 bases and 12 bases respectively, with 18 bases between them. CDR3 length: 15 amino acids.

This clonotype was observed a handful of times. The chain couples TRBV5-1 to TRBJ1-1; D remains unclear. V was clipped by 3 bases and J by 1 base, with 10 bases between them. In germline, CDR1 is SGHRS, CDR2 YFSETQ. The CDR3 loop spans 14 amino acids. The CDR3 loop reads CASSSRHPNTEAFF. DNA of the CDR3: TGCGCCAGCAGCTCCAGACACCCGAACACTGAAGCTTTCTTT.

The J gene is TRBJ1-1, the V gene TRBV12-3 or TRBV12-4; no definite D call. The CDR3 sequence is 14 residues long. V dropped 4 bases and J dropped 3 bases, with 12 bases sitting between them. Written as DNA, the CDR3 is TGTGCCAGCAGTTCCTCCCTAAGGTACACTGAAGCTTTCTTT. Its translation is CASSSSLRYTEAFF.

The sample holds many counts of this clonotype. The chain is built from TRBV5-1 and TRBJ2-1, with 10 positions matching TRBD2. J was trimmed by 8 bases and V by 4 bases; bases with no gene match: 12. The germline V gene has CDR1 SGHRS and CDR2 YFSETQ. The CDR3 length is 16 residues. CDR3 amino acids: CASSDSVAGGRDEQFF. The CDR3, as DNA: TGCGCCAGCAGCGACTCCGTAGCGGGGGGCCGCGATGAGCAGTTCTTC.

CDR3 DNA: TGTGCCAGCACCAACAGTCACTTCACCGGGGAGCTGTTTTTT. Translating gives CASTNSHFTGELFF. The rearrangement uses TRBV9 and TRBJ2-2; no clear D gene. The germline V gene encodes CDR1 SGDLS and CDR2 YYNGEE. Trimming took off 6 bases at V and 4 bases at J, with 13 bases between the two ends. CDR3 length equals 14 residues.

This clonotype was recorded many times. This rearrangement joins TRBV7-2 to TRBJ1-3, with a weak D call TRBD1 (5 bases). The germline V and J ends were trimmed by 5 bases and 0 bases, with 11 bases remaining between them. CDR1 is SGHTA, CDR2 FQGNSA, per germline. This CDR3 comprises 15 residues. CDR3 bases: TGTGCCAGCAGCATTGGACAATTCTCTGGAAACACCATATATTTT. Translation gives CASSIGQFSGNTIYF.

The rearrangement uses TRBV6-1 and TRBJ1-2; D is ambiguous. Germline CDR1 MNHNS, CDR2 SASEGT. The CDR3 has 14 residues. Trimming took 9 bases from V and 4 from J, leaving 18 bases between them. The CDR3 is CARGLGFESYGYTF. CDR3 in DNA: TGTGCCAGAGGCTTAGGTTTCGAGAGCTATGGCTACACCTTC.

The chain joins TRBV6-6 to TRBJ1-5; unclear D gene. The V end was cut by 6 bases, the J end by 9 bases, with 12 bases between. The germline V gene encodes CDR1 MNHNY and CDR2 SVGAGI (reference sequence). This CDR3 has 12 residues. CDR3 in amino acids: CASRPVLGPQHF. The CDR3 DNA follows: TGTGCCAGCAGGCCTGTCCTGGGGCCCCAGCATTTT.